This T cell receptor beta chain appears in the sequencing data of a study of response to subunit inactivated influenza vaccine. Overall study findings and caveats: Every seasonal influenza vaccination brings in few new T cells, the authors suggested.

TCRdb fed the RT-PCR reads into MiXCR, producing one record per CDR3 protein. Found here are 500,000 or so distinct CDR3 sequences, 15% to 20% of them singletons; the top ten hold approximately 3%. Trimming took off 6 bases at V and 0 bases at J, with 23 bases between the two ends. The CDR3 length is 18 residues. Germline V lookup: CDR1 MNHEY, CDR2 SVGEGT. This clonotype showed up many times. Its antigen is as yet unknown. The chain has TRBV6-2 or TRBV6-3 and TRBJ2-5, with a tentative D call TRBD2 (6 bases). The source is a man aged 45 to 70 who received an inactivated influenza vaccine. The sample consisted of CD4+ T cells sorted from PBMCs, taken around 25 months after vaccination. The CDR3 nucleotides read TGTGCCAGCAGAAAGTCCGGACTCGTGGGGAGGTACCAAGAGACCCAGTACTTC. It translates to CASRKSGLVGRYQETQYF.